The 31 T cell receptor beta chains listed next were all sequenced from one sample in a study of regulatory T cells in long-lasting Graves disease. The time point: newly diagnosed GD, antithyroid drugs for less than 3 months. PBMCs were the source of the RNA used for TCR sequencing. Researchers made TCR beta libraries by using iRepertoire HTBI primers and running Arm-PCR on CDR3 regions. TCRdb used MiXCR to reprocess the multiplex PCR reads, holding one entry per CDR3 protein. The sample includes 400,000 to 500,000 distinct CDR3 sequences, approximately 15% of them seen just once. These records were also assigned to another study, of T cells in Graves' hyperthyroidism and ophthalmopathy.

Sequenced material: peripheral blood mononuclear cells (PBMCs), taken at new diagnosis, from a patient treated with antithyroid drugs. The receptor set was obtained from a woman aged 50 to 60 with Graves disease.

This clonotype showed up many times. This chain uses TRBV30 with TRBJ2-1; no clear D. Trimming shortened V by 2 bases and J by 0 bases, and 11 bases separated the two germline ends. The CDR3 sequence is 15 residues long. CDR1 is GTSNPN, CDR2 SVGIG, per germline (reference sequence). This CDR3 is CAWSFGQVSYNEQFF. In DNA, the CDR3 is TGTGCCTGGAGTTTCGGTCAGGTCTCCTACAATGAGCAGTTCTTC.

This clonotype came up many times. V gene TRBV11-2 combines with J gene TRBJ2-3; 8 positions match TRBD2. This CDR3 is built from 13 residues. Germline V gene data show CDR1 as SGHAT and CDR2 as FQNNGV. Trimming cost V 11 bases and J 7 bases; bases outside gene matches: 11. The CDR3 loop reads CAGGPGGGNTQYF. In DNA form, the CDR3 reads TGTGCCGGCGGACCGGGAGGGGGAAATACGCAGTATTTT.

V and J are TRBV24-1 and TRBJ2-7, with D maybe TRBD2 (6 bases). The CDR3 is made up of 16 amino acids. The V gene's germline CDR1 is KGHDR and CDR2 SFDVKD. V shed 7 bases and J shed 5 bases, with 23 bases lying between them. This CDR3 is CATSAGFGGRGHEQYF. CDR3 bases: TGTGCCACCAGCGCCGGGTTTGGGGGGAGAGGCCACGAGCAGTACTTC.

This clonotype has just a few counts. V usage is TRBV5-1 and J usage is TRBJ2-1, with TRBD1 matching 9 bases. The V and J ends lost 2 bases and 3 bases, in that order; junction bases with no gene match: 9. Germline V gene data show CDR1 as SGHRS and CDR2 as YFSETQ. This CDR3 comprises 17 residues. CDR3 protein: CASSLGQGSHSYNEQFF. The DNA for the CDR3 is TGCGCCAGCAGCTTAGGACAGGGGTCTCACAGCTACAATGAGCAGTTCTTC.

The sample holds many counts of this clonotype. The gene calls are TRBV18 and TRBJ2-3, with D hard to call. V lost 0 bases to trimming and J lost 7 bases, with 5 bases between them. The CDR3 is 12 amino acids. Germline V lookup: CDR1 KGHSH, CDR2 LQKENI. The CDR3 is CASSPPVNTQYF. The CDR3 region has the DNA TGTGCCAGCTCACCACCCGTTAATACGCAGTATTTT.

As for this clonotype: An end of the junction differs from the germline gene, which may be a read error. CDR3 coding DNA: TGCGCCACCAGTTCCGGGACAGGGGGCGAGCAGTACTTC. This gives the protein CATSSGTGGEQYF. This chain joins TRBV24-1 and TRBJ2-7; 11 nucleotides match TRBD1. Germline values: CDR1 KGHDR, CDR2 SFDVKD. CDR3 length equals 13 residues.

At least ten counts were recorded for this clonotype. The rearrangement links TRBV27 to TRBJ2-7; D might be TRBD1 (5 bases). Looked up from germline, CDR1 is MNHEY and CDR2 is SMNVEV (reference sequence). Trimming removed 4 bases at V and 3 bases at J, with 13 bases between. The CDR3 extends over 14 amino acids. The CDR3 region is CASSSTRQNYEQYF. The CDR3 DNA reads as TGTGCCAGCAGTTCTACACGACAGAACTACGAGCAGTACTTC.

This clonotype appeared many times. V gene TRBV10-3 combines with J gene TRBJ1-2, with D maybe TRBD1 (5 bases). Germline V gene sequence: CDR1 ENHRY, CDR2 SYGVKD. V gave up 0 bases and J gave up 1 base, with 12 bases separating them. The CDR3 sequence is 16 residues long. Written as DNA, the CDR3 is TGTGCCATCAGTGAGTCGACGGGGGGGATTAACTATGGCTACACCTTC. Translation: CAISESTGGINYGYTF.

There are many counts of this clonotype. V is TRBV9 and J is TRBJ2-7, with 9 nucleotides matching TRBD1. The V gene end was trimmed by 1 base and the J gene end by 5 bases; junction bases not matched to a gene: 4. Germline assignment: CDR1 SGDLS and CDR2 YYNGEE. There are 14 residues in the CDR3. The CDR3 sequence: CASSVLGTGNEQYF. The CDR3 DNA sequence: TGTGCCAGCAGCGTATTAGGGACAGGGAACGAGCAGTACTTC.

This clonotype was counted ten times or more. In DNA, the CDR3 is TGCAGCGTCAGGGCTAGCGGGAGCGACGAGCAGTACTTC. Protein sequence: CSVRASGSDEQYF. The rearrangement joins TRBV29-1 to TRBJ2-7; 10 bases are a match to TRBD2. J was trimmed by 5 bases and V by 6 bases; bases with no gene match: 7. The CDR3 has 13 amino acids. Germline loops: CDR1 SQVTM, CDR2 ANQGSEA.

This clonotype was picked up many times. The chain links TRBV7-9 to TRBJ2-1; TRBD1 might be the D (6 bases). Germline V gene lookup returns CDR1 SEHNR and CDR2 FQNEAQ (reference sequence). The CDR3 contains 16 residues. V was clipped by 3 bases and J by 5 bases, with 17 bases between them. In nucleotides, the CDR3 is TGTGCCAGCAGCTTCCGGACAGACAGCATCCACAATGAGCAGTTCTTC. Protein product: CASSFRTDSIHNEQFF.

Points on this clonotype: This may stem from a read error, because a much larger clone lies one nucleotide away. The chain links TRBV6-1 to TRBJ2-1; no clear D. Trimming removed 10 bases from V and 10 bases from J, with 17 bases in between. Germline lookup yields CDR1 MNHNS and CDR2 SASEGT. The CDR3 contains 12 residues. CDR3 sequence: CATTSSLYEQFF. The CDR3 DNA reads TGTGCCACAACCAGCAGCCTATACGAGCAGTTCTTC.

In this sample, this clonotype turned up many times. The chain couples TRBV28 to TRBJ2-7, with TRBD2 matching 7 bases. Germline V CDR1 and CDR2: MDHEN, SYDVKM. The CDR3 consists of 15 residues. Germline trimming cut 6 bases from V and 9 bases from J; bases unmatched to any gene: 17. DNA for the CDR3: TGTGCCAGCAGGGGGCGCGGGGTGAGCGGGAAGGGGCAGTACTTC. Residues: CASRGRGVSGKGQYF.

V and J are TRBV7-2 and TRBJ2-7, with D perhaps TRBD1 or TRBD2 (6 bases each). This CDR3 has 14 residues. The germline V and J ends were trimmed by 4 bases and 3 bases, with 13 bases remaining between them. Germline values: CDR1 SGHTA, CDR2 FQGNSA. CDR3 in amino acids: CASSSQGGGYEQYF. The CDR3 nucleotides read TGTGCCAGCAGCTCACAGGGAGGAGGCTACGAGCAGTACTTC.

The V gene is TRBV29-1, the J gene TRBJ2-1; 7 bases match TRBD1. The germline V gene has CDR1 SQVTM and CDR2 ANQGSEA. This CDR3 comprises 16 residues. J gave up 2 bases and V 1 base, and 8 bases lay outside the gene matches. The CDR3 reads CSVEASDRDTYNEQFF. The CDR3, as DNA: TGCAGCGTTGAAGCCTCCGACAGGGATACCTACAATGAGCAGTTCTTC.

This clonotype was observed at least ten times. The chain links TRBV14 to TRBJ2-1; TRBD2 is a possible D gene (6 bases). V lost 1 base, J lost 4 bases, and 14 bases lay in between. There are 16 residues in the CDR3. Germline CDR1 and CDR2: SGHDN and FVKESK. The CDR3 DNA sequence: TGTGCCAGCAGCCAAGCCCCTGCGGGAATATACAATGAGCAGTTCTTC. It codes for CASSQAPAGIYNEQFF.

This clonotype was detected ten times or more. The chain has TRBV29-1 and TRBJ2-7; a possible D gene is TRBD2 (6 bases). This CDR3 contains 14 residues. Trimming took off 5 bases at V and 1 base at J, with 15 bases between the two ends. The V gene's germline CDR1 is SQVTM and CDR2 ANQGSEA. The CDR3 reads CSVYLSSVSYEQYF. CDR3 nucleotide sequence: TGCAGCGTTTACTTGTCTAGCGTTTCCTACGAGCAGTACTTC.

The chain links TRBV3-1 to TRBJ1-6; a possible D gene is TRBD1 (5 bases). Between the trimmed V and J ends, which lost 3 bases and 8 bases, there was a span of 17 bases. Germline-derived CDR1 and CDR2 are LGHDT and YNNKEL (reference sequence). The CDR3 is 16 amino acids. The DNA of the CDR3 is TGTGCCAGCAGCCACAGAAGGGACGCCCCGTATTCACCCCTCCACTTT. Its protein is CASSHRRDAPYSPLHF.

This clonotype was detected many times. V is TRBV12-3 or TRBV12-4 and J is TRBJ2-4, with D perhaps matching TRBD2 (6 bases). CDR3 length: 13 amino acids. The V end was cut by 5 bases, the J end by 6 bases, with 11 bases between. The CDR3 here is CASSRDSLNIQYF. CDR3 bases: TGTGCCAGCAGTAGGGACTCTCTAAACATTCAGTACTTC.

This clonotype was observed at least ten times. This chain joins TRBV20-1 and TRBJ1-5; 8 bases fit TRBD1. J was trimmed by 6 bases and V by 6 bases; bases with no gene match: 10. The CDR3 is made up of 14 amino acids. Germline V lookup: CDR1 DFQATT, CDR2 SNEGSKA (reference sequence). CDR3 sequence reads: CSAPRQGISQPQHF. The CDR3 DNA sequence: TGCAGTGCGCCGCGACAGGGGATTAGTCAGCCCCAGCATTTT.

This clonotype was counted many times. The chain couples TRBV2 to TRBJ2-2, with D perhaps being TRBD1 or TRBD2 (5 bases each). From germline, CDR1 is SNHLY and CDR2 FYNNEI. The CDR3 is 14 amino acids. The V and J ends lost 8 bases and 0 bases respectively, with 10 bases between them. CDR3 coding DNA: TGTGCCAGCGGGGGTAACGCGAACACCGGGGAGCTGTTTTTT. Amino acids: CASGGNANTGELFF.

The chain links TRBV28 to TRBJ1-4; D is uncertain. This CDR3 is built from 12 residues. The germline V gene encodes CDR1 MDHEN and CDR2 SYDVKM. V lost 5 bases, J lost 8 bases, and 9 bases lay in between. This CDR3 is CASSRVVEKLFF. CDR3 nucleotides: TGTGCCAGCAGTCGAGTGGTGGAAAAACTGTTTTTT.

This clonotype was recorded at least ten times. The J gene is TRBJ2-3, the V gene TRBV5-1; 9 bases map to TRBD1. CDR1 is SGHRS and CDR2 is YFSETQ in the germline V gene. After removal of 3 bases from V and 4 bases from J, the junction contained 6 bases not matched to a gene. CDR3 size: 15 residues. The CDR3 DNA sequence: TGCGCCAGCAGCTCCGGACAGGGGAGGGCAGATACGCAGTATTTT. It is translated as CASSSGQGRADTQYF. The whole variable domain, remainder taken from reference TRBV5-1 and TRBJ2-3, is KAGVTQTPRYLIKTRGQQVTLSCSPISGHRSVSWYQQTPGQGLQFLFEYFSETQRNKGNFPGRFSGRQFSNSRSEMNVSTLELGDSALYLCASSSGQGRADTQYFGPGTRLTVL.

The chain recombines TRBV5-1 with TRBJ2-5, with D possibly TRBD2 on 5 matching bases. Trimming removed 0 bases from V and 5 bases from J, with 14 bases in between. The germline V gene has CDR1 SGHRS and CDR2 YFSETQ. The CDR3 has 15 residues. CDR3 residues: CASSLGASQGETQYF. DNA of the CDR3: TGCGCCAGCAGCTTGGGGGCTAGCCAAGGGGAGACCCAGTACTTC.

As for this clonotype: A read error may be the cause here, since a much bigger clone is one base away. The chain uses TRBV7-2 and TRBJ2-7, with 8 bases that match TRBD1. Germline V gene lookup returns CDR1 SGHTA and CDR2 FQGNSA. The CDR3 extends over 16 amino acids. J was trimmed by 2 bases and V by 4 bases; bases with no gene match: 10. The chain's CDR3 is CASSSLEGQEAYEQYF. The CDR3 region has the DNA TGTGCCAGCAGCTCTCTCGAGGGACAGGAGGCCTACGAGCAGTACTTC.

This clonotype was counted at least ten times. This chain connects TRBV24-1 to TRBJ2-1; 10 bases are a match to TRBD1. There are 16 residues in the CDR3. Per germline, CDR1 KGHDR and CDR2 SFDVKD. V gave up 4 bases and J gave up 7 bases; unmatched junction bases: 9. For the CDR3, the DNA is TGTGCCACCAGTGAAGGGACAGGGGCGCAGGGGAATGAGCAGTTCTTC. This codes for CATSEGTGAQGNEQFF.

This clonotype appeared a few times. The chain is built from TRBV3-1 and TRBJ2-7, with D perhaps matching TRBD1 or TRBD2 (5 bases each). This CDR3 comprises 14 residues. V lost 2 bases, J lost 5 bases, and 13 bases lay in between. Per germline, CDR1 LGHDT and CDR2 YNNKEL (reference sequence). The CDR3 nucleotides read TGTGCCAGCAGCCAATTTAACCGAGGGGACGAGCAGTACTTC. Translated, it gives CASSQFNRGDEQYF.

This clonotype was found a few times. The rearrangement uses TRBV30 and TRBJ1-3, with TRBD1 as a possible D gene (5 bases). This CDR3 has 14 residues. Germline V gene sequence: CDR1 GTSNPN, CDR2 SVGIG (reference sequence). V was pared by 2 bases and J by 6 bases, with 14 bases between. CDR3 DNA: TGTGCCTGGAGTAAGGGGTCCGTGGAAAACACCATATATTTT. Translating it yields CAWSKGSVENTIYF.

This clonotype was recorded at least ten times. The CDR3 nucleotides are TGTGCCAGCAGACTAGGGACTAGCGGTGCCCACGGGGAGCTGTTTTTT. Translating it yields CASRLGTSGAHGELFF. V usage is TRBV7-2 and J usage is TRBJ2-2; 11 nucleotides align to TRBD2. Germline CDR1 reads SGHTA; CDR2 reads FQGNSA. The CDR3 contains 16 residues. J gave up 7 bases and V 6 bases, and 10 bases lay outside the gene matches.

The chain combines TRBV7-2 with TRBJ2-3, with 13 bases that match TRBD2. With V trimmed by 5 bases and J by 4 bases, 6 bases remained unmatched. Germline values: CDR1 SGHTA, CDR2 FQGNSA. The CDR3 extends over 16 amino acids. In DNA form, the CDR3 reads TGTGCCAGCAGCCTTAGACTAGCGGGAGGCTCAGATACGCAGTATTTT. This translates into CASSLRLAGGSDTQYF. Complete variable domain (other parts from reference TRBV7-2 and TRBJ2-3): GAGVSQSPSNKVTEKGKDVELRCDPISGHTALYWYRQSLGQGLEFLIYFQGNSAPDKSGLPSDRFSAERTGGSVSTLTIQRTQQEDSAVYLCASSLRLAGGSDTQYFGPGTRLTVL.

The sample holds many counts of this clonotype. The CDR3 DNA reads as TGTGCCAGCAGTGAGGGACCAGCGGGGCAGCCCCAGCATTTT. This encodes CASSEGPAGQPQHF. The chain combines TRBV6-1 with TRBJ1-5; weak D call: TRBD1 (5 bases). The CDR3 consists of 14 residues. In germline, CDR1 is MNHNS, CDR2 SASEGT. Between the trimmed V and J ends, which lost 3 bases and 7 bases, there was a span of 13 bases.